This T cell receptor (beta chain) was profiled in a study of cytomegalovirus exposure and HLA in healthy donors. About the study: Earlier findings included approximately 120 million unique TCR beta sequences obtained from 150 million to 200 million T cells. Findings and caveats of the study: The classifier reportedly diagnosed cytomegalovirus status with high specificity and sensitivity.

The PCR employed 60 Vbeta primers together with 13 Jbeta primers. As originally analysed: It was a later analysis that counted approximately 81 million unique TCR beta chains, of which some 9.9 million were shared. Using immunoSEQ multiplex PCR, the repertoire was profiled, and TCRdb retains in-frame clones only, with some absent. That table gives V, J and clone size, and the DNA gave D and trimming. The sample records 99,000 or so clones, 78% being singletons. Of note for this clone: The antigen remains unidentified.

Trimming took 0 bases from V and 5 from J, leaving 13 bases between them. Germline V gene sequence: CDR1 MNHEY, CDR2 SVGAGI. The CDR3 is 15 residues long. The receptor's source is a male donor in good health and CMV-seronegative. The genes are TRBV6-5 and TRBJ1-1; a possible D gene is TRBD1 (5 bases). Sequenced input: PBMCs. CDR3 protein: CASSYSGVGGTEAFF. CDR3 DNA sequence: TGTGCCAGCAGTTACTCGGGGGTCGGAGGGACTGAAGCTTTCTTT.